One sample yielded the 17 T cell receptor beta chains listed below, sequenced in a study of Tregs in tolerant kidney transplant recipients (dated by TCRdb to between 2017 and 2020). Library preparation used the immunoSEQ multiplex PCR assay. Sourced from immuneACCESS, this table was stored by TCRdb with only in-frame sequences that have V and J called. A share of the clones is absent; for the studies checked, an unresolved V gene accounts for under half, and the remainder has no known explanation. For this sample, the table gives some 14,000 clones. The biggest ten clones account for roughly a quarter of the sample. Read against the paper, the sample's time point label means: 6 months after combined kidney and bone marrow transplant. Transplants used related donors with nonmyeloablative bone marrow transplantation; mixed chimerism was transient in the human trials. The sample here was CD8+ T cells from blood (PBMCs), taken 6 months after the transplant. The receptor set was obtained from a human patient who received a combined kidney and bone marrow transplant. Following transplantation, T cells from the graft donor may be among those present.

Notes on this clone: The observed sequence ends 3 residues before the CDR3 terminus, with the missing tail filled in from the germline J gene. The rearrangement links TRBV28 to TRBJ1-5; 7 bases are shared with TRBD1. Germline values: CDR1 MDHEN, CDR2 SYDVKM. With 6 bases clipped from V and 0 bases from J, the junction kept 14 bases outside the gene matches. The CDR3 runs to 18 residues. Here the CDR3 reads CASSSLEGTALSNQPQHF. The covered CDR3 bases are TGTGCCAGCAGCTCGCTGGAAGGGACAGCTCTTAGCAATCAGCCC.

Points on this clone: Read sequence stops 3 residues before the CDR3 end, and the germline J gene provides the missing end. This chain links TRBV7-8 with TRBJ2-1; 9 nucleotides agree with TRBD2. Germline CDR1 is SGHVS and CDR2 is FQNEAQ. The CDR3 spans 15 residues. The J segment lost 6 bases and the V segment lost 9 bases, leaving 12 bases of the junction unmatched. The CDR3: CASAGGRLPTNEQFF. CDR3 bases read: TGTGCCAGTGCGGGAGGGCGTCTCCCAACCAATGAG.

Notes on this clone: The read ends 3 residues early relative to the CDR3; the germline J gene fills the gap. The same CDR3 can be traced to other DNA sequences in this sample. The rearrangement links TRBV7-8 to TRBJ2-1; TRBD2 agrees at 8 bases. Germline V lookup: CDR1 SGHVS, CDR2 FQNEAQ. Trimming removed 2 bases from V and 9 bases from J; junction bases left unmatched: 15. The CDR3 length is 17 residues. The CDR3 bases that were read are TGTGCCAGCAGCTTAAAGGCTAGCGGGCTAGGGGGTGGTGAG. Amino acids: CASSLKASGLGGGE. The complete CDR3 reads CASSLKASGLGGGEQFF.

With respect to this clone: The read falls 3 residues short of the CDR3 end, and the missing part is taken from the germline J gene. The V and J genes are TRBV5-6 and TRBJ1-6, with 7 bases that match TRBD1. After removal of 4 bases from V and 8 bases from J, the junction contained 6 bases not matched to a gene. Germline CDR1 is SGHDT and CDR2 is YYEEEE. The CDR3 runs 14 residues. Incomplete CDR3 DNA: TGTGCCAGCAGCCAGGGGGGAAGAGATTCACCC. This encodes CASSQGGRDSP. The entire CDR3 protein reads CASSQGGRDSPLHF.

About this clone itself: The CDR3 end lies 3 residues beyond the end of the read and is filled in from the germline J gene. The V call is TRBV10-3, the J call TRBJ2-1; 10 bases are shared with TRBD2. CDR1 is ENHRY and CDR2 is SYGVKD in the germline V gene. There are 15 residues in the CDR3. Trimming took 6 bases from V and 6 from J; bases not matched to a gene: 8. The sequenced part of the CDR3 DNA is TGTGCCATCAGCCCAATGAGCGGGGGGGCCAATGAG. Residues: CAISPMSGGANE. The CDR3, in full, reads CAISPMSGGANEQFF.

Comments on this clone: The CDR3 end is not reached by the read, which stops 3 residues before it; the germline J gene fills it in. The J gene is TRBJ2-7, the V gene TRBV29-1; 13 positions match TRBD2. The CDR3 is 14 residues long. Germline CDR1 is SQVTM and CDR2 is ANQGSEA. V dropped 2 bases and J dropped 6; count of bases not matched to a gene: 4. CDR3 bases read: TGCAGCGTTGAACGACTAGCGGGAGGACGCGAG. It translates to CSVERLAGGRE. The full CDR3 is CSVERLAGGREQYF.

The CDR3 loop reads CASSLALADDLYNEQFF. The part of the CDR3 DNA that was read is TGCGCCAGCAGCTTGGCGTTAGCGGACGACCTCTACAATGAG. The chain has TRBV5-1 and TRBJ2-1, with a possible D match to TRBD2 (6 bases). Coverage ceases 3 residues before the CDR3 finishes, and the germline J gene fills in the end. The germline gives CDR1 SGHRS, CDR2 YFSETQ. The CDR3 is made up of 17 amino acids. V dropped 0 bases and J dropped 3 bases, with 16 bases sitting between them.

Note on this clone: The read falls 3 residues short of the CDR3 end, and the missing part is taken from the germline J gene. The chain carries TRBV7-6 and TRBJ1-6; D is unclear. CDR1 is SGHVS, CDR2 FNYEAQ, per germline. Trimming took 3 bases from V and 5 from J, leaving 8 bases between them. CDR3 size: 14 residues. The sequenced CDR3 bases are TGTGCCAGCAGCTTCTCGCAGAATAATTCACCC. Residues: CASSFSQNNSP. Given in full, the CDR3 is CASSFSQNNSPLHF.

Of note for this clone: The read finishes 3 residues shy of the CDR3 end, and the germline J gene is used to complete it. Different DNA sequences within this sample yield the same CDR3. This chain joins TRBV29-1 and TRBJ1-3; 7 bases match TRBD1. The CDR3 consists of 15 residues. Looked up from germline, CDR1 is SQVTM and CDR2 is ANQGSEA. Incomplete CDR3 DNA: TGCAGTGCCCGGGACAGCGAACACTCTGGAAACACC. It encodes CSARDSEHSGNT. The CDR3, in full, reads CSARDSEHSGNTIYF.

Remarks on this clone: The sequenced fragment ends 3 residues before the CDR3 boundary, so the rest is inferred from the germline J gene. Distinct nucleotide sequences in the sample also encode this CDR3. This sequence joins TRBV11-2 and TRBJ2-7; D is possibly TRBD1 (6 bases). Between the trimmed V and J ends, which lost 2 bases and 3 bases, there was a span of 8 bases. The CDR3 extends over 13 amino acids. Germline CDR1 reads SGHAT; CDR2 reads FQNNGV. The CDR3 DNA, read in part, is TGTGCCAGCAGCTTACAGGGGAGCTACGAG. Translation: CASSLQGSYE. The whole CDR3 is CASSLQGSYEQYF. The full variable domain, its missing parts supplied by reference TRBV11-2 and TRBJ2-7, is EAGVAQSPRYKIIEKRQSVAFWCNPISGHATLYWYQQILGQGPKLLIQFQNNGVVDDSQLPKDRFSAERLKGVDSTLKIQPAKLEDSAVYLCASSLQGSYEQYFGPGTRLTVT.

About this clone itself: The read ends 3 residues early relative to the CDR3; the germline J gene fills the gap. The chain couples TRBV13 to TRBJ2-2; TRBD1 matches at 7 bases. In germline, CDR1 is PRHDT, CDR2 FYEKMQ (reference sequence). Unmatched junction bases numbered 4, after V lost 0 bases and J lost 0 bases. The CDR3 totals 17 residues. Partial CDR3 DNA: TGTGCCAGCAGCTTAGGCCCAGGGGGATCGAACACCGGGGAG. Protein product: CASSLGPGGSNTGE. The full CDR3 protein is CASSLGPGGSNTGELFF.

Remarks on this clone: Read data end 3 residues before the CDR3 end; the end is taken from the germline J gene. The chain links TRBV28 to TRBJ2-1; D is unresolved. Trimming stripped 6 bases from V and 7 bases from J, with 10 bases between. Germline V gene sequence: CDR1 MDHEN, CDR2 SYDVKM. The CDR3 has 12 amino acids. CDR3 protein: CASSNQSNEQFF. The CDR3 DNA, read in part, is TGTGCCAGCAGCAACCAGTCAAATGAG.

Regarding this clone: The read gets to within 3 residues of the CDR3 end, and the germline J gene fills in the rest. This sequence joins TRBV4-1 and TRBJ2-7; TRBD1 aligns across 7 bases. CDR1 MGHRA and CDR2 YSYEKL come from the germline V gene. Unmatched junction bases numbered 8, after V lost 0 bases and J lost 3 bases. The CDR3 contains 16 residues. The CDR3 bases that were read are TGCGCCAGCAGCCAAGATTCTGGGACAGCCATCTACGAG. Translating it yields CASSQDSGTAIYE. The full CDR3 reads CASSQDSGTAIYEQYF.

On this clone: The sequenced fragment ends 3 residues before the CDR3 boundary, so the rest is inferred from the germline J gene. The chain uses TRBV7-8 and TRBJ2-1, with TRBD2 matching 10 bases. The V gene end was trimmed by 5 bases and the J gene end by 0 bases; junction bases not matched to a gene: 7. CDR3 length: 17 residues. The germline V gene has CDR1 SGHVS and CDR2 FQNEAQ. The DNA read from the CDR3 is TGTGCCAGCAGCACCCTTTCTAGCGGGAGCTCCTACAATGAG. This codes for CASSTLSSGSSYNE. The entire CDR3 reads CASSTLSSGSSYNEQFF.

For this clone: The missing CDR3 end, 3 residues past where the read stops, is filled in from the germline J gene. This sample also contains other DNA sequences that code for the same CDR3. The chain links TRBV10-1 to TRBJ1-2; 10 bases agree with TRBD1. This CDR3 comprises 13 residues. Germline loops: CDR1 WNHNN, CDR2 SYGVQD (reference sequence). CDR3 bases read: TGCGCCAGCAATCCAGGGACAGGGGATGAC. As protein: CASNPGTGDD. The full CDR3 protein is CASNPGTGDDYTF.

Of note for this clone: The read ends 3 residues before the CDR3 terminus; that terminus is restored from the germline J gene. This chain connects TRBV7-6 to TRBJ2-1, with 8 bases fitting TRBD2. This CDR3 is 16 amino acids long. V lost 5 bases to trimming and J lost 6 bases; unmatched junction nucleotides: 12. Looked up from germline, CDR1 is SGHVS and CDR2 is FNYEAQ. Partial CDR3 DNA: TGTGCCAGCAGCGTCAAACTAGCGGAGGACTTCAATGAG. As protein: CASSVKLAEDFNE. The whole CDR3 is CASSVKLAEDFNEQFF.

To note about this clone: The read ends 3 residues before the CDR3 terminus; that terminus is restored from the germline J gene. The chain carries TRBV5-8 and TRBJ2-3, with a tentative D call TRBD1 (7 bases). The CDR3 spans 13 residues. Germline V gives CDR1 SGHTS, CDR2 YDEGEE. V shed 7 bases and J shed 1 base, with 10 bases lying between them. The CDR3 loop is CASPRGGTDTQYF. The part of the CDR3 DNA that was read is TGTGCCAGCCCCAGGGGGGGCACAGATACG.